The clone carrying this T cell receptor beta chain was counted between two and nine times. The data derive from a study of blood T cell repertoires in COVID-19. The overall study: Acute and convalescent COVID-19 samples came from the United States, Italy and Spain.

Generated by immunoSEQ multiplex PCR, the TCRdb table keeps only in-frame clones and is missing some. The table lists about 110,000 clones, around 80% of them singletons. V was pared by 3 bases and J by 2 bases, with 10 bases between. The CDR3 has 14 residues. Germline V CDR1 and CDR2: SGHTA, FQGNSA. The V call is TRBV7-2, the J call TRBJ1-2, with D perhaps TRBD1 (5 bases). The origin of this receptor is a man in his 70s with active or convalescent COVID-19. The sequencing sample was made of peripheral blood. The CDR3 sequence: CASSFNAGNYGYTF. In DNA form, the CDR3 reads TGTGCCAGCAGCTTTAATGCAGGGAACTATGGCTACACCTTC.